This T cell receptor beta chain comes out of a study of Graves' ophthalmopathy and Graves' hyperthyroidism (dated by TCRdb to 2017 to 2018). Context from the whole study: Peripheral blood was collected before any treatment was given, at the time of initial diagnosis. T-cell repertoires of thyroid tissue and blood were compared in about six hyperthyroidism patients. To tell Graves' ophthalmopathy apart from Graves' hyperthyroidism, and to predict which patients would progress to ophthalmopathy, the study relied on TCR beta repertoire signatures. The 80 to 100 discovery patients were randomly divided into training and test sets at a 7:3 ratio. An independent validation cohort comprised roughly 20 hyperthyroidism patients and around 16 patients who later progressed from hyperthyroidism to ophthalmopathy. In total, 135 blood samples were TCR-sequenced: some 40 ophthalmopathy, under 85 hyperthyroidism and some 17 hyperthyroidism-to-ophthalmopathy patients. Following sample collection, hyperthyroidism patients were given methimazole at a starting dose of 30 mg daily, and ophthalmopathy patients were given high-dose intravenous methylprednisolone. A discovery set of about a hundred patients (more than 40 ophthalmopathy, 57 stable hyperthyroidism) was enrolled to explore V-J signatures distinguishing ophthalmopathy from hyperthyroidism. On the study overall, not on this receptor specifically: Ophthalmopathy was separated from stable hyperthyroidism by the 13-signature model with about 85% sensitivity and about 81% specificity in cross-validation and with 80%/75% in the test set. Sample size was not predetermined statistically, and investigators were not blinded to group allocation. Most expanded thyroid clonotypes with frequency above 0.001 were also detected in blood, suggesting blood repertoires may reflect the thyroid immune response. In validation, the model predicted ophthalmopathy progression with about 64% sensitivity and approximately 75% specificity; about a dozen predicted patients were CT-confirmed with GO in a median of 6.5 months.

For repertoire sequencing, TCR beta CDR3 regions were amplified from RNA transcripts. A first-round RT-PCR used HTBI primers with the Qiagen OneStep RT-PCR kit, followed by a second-round multiplex PCR, size selection and purification. Libraries were sequenced on an Illumina HiSeq2000 using paired-end 100 bp reads. Regarding the original processing steps: Reads were processed with SOAPnuke, discarding reads with adapters, uncalled bases, mean Phred below 15, or no exact constant-primer or identifier match. COPE v1.2.5 was used to merge the high-quality paired reads. Each unique nucleotide sequence was treated as a clonotype, and MiTCR v1.1 was used to align the clonotypes to the IMGT TRB V, D and J references. The analysis was limited to V-J combinations with a frequency above 0.0001, which together covered approximately 99% of repertoires. For each V-J combination, a TCR clonal expansion and chaos score was defined as the ratio of F50 clonal expansion to chaos observed in the TCRdist matrix. Welch's t-statistics and random forest were used to reduce the features to some 13 V-J combinations, which were then used as input to a naive Bayes classifier. Thyroid-blood repertoire similarity was quantified with the Morisita-Horn index. TCRdb trimmed the raw reads at Q25, called clones with MiXCR and kept productive beta chains. Identical CDR3 proteins give one entry, which carries the most common genes and DNA. In this record, the V and J calls reflect TCRdb's handling and not the investigators' own analysis. The sample profile shows hundreds of thousands of distinct CDR3 sequences; around a fifth of them were found once. Of the sample, around 6.5% is held by the ten largest clones.

Points on this clonotype: The target of this receptor is not known. Base qualities are not at hand, and no much larger clone is one base apart.

Hyperthyroidism was considered stable if no progression to ophthalmopathy occurred within 18 months of follow-up. The hyperthyroidism patients were 18 to 65 years old and newly diagnosed, with a disease duration of less than 2 months. Patients were excluded if they had other autoimmune diseases, uncontrolled infections, pregnancy or lactation. Clinical symptoms, serum thyroxine, TRAb, thyroid ultrasound and orbital computed tomography were used for diagnosis. Ficoll-Paque density gradient centrifugation was used to isolate PBMCs from about 10 ml of fresh peripheral blood. Total RNA was extracted using Trizol reagent, and RNA quality was checked on an Agilent 2100 Bioanalyzer. The germline V gene encodes CDR1 SGHAT and CDR2 FQNNGV. V is shortened by 0 bases, J by 5 bases, and the region joining them spans 20 bases. From cysteine to phenylalanine, the CDR3 is 19 amino acids long. Only the CDR3 DNA is retained, 57 bases long and in frame from the first base.

The chain links TRBV11-2 with TRBJ2-6; there is no confident call for the D gene. Sequencing input: peripheral blood. This sequence was found in a woman between 18 and 29 years old with stable Graves' hyperthyroidism. Some clones in this sample may be carry-over from other donors' samples. Donor details come from another sample of the same person, matched by shared clones. The CDR3: CASSLDSRSQSSRANVLTF. The sequenced DNA: TGTGCCAGCAGCTTAGATTCTAGGAGCCAGAGCTCCCGGGCCAACGTCCTGACTTTC. Full variable domain (CDR3 extended with the reference TRBV11-2 and TRBJ2-6 proteins): EAGVAQSPRYKIIEKRQSVAFWCNPISGHATLYWYQQILGQGPKLLIQFQNNGVVDDSQLPKDRFSAERLKGVDSTLKIQPAKLEDSAVYLCASSLDSRSQSSRANVLTFGAGSRLTVL.